One and the same sample provided the 11 T cell receptor beta chains below, sequenced in a study of blood T cell repertoires in COVID-19 (TCRdb year 2020). The library was produced with the immunoSEQ multiplex PCR assay. In its TCRdb copy, this immuneACCESS table keeps in-frame sequences only and misses some clones. Where compared with another copy, unresolved V genes explain less than half of these, and the others have no known cause. This sample holds about 82,000 clones; approximately 82% were observed only once. The ten top clones hold under 7.5% of the sample. Sequencing was done on a sample of peripheral blood. The receptors originated from a man between 50 and 59 years old with active or convalescent COVID-19.

V is TRBV5-8 and J is TRBJ2-2; 7 bases agree with TRBD1. J gave up 6 bases and V 0 bases, and 2 bases lay outside the gene matches. The CDR3 runs to 14 residues. The V gene's germline CDR1 is SGHTS and CDR2 YDEGEE. The CDR3 sequence is CASSLGQGAGELFF. The DNA of the CDR3 is TGTGCCAGCAGCTTGGGTCAGGGGGCCGGGGAGCTGTTTTTT.

The chain joins TRBV24-1 to TRBJ1-6; D call uncertain. The V end lost 4 bases, the J end lost 4 bases, and 7 bases lay between the germline ends. Looked up from germline, CDR1 is KGHDR and CDR2 is SFDVKD. The CDR3 extends over 14 amino acids. For the CDR3, the DNA is TGTGCCACCAGTGACGGTAGTTATAATTCACCCCTCCACTTT. Translating gives CATSDGSYNSPLHF.

The V gene is TRBV2, the J gene TRBJ1-4, with 8 nucleotides matching TRBD1. Germline V gene sequence: CDR1 SNHLY, CDR2 FYNNEI. The CDR3 loop spans 14 amino acids. After removal of 3 bases from V and 10 bases from J, the junction contained 7 bases not matched to a gene. The CDR3 DNA sequence: TGTGCCAGCAGTGAGACAGGGGTCAGGGGAAAACTGTTTTTT. This gives the protein CASSETGVRGKLFF.

The chain is built from TRBV4-1 and TRBJ1-6, with D possibly TRBD1 on 5 matching bases. Per germline, CDR1 MGHRA and CDR2 YSYEKL. Trimming removed 0 bases at V and 4 bases at J, with 10 bases between. CDR3 size: 16 residues. In DNA form, the CDR3 reads TGCGCCAGCAGCCAAGATCAGGGCCTTTATAATTCACCCCTCCACTTT. This translates into CASSQDQGLYNSPLHF.

The V gene is TRBV5-4, the J gene TRBJ1-2; 9 bases line up with TRBD1. Looked up from germline, CDR1 is SGHNT and CDR2 is YYREEE (reference sequence). The CDR3 runs 15 residues. Germline trimming cut 0 bases from V and 8 bases from J; bases unmatched to any gene: 8. CDR3 in DNA: TGTGCCAGCAGCTTGGGCTCCGGACAGGGGATCGGCTACACCTTC. Its translation: CASSLGSGQGIGYTF.

The rearrangement uses TRBV27 and TRBJ1-2; no clear D gene. Trimming pared 7 bases from V and 4 bases from J, leaving 16 bases between. The CDR3 is made up of 14 amino acids. From germline, CDR1 is MNHEY and CDR2 SMNVEV (reference sequence). For the CDR3, the DNA is TGTGCCAGCACCTCGACGACATCCAGCTATGGCTACACCTTC. Encoded protein: CASTSTTSSYGYTF.

The rearrangement uses TRBV19 and TRBJ1-6; D not certain. V lost 4 bases, J lost 1 base, and 8 bases lay in between. The CDR3 spans 15 residues. Germline-derived CDR1 and CDR2 are LNHDA and SQIVND (reference sequence). As DNA, the CDR3 is TGTGCCAGTAGTACTCGGGAATCCTATAATTCACCCCTCCACTTT. This encodes CASSTRESYNSPLHF.

This clone showed up just once. This chain connects TRBV11-2 to TRBJ2-7; 7 nucleotides align to TRBD2. The trim removed 4 bases at V and 5 bases at J, leaving 11 bases unmatched. Germline V lookup: CDR1 SGHAT, CDR2 FQNNGV. The CDR3 length is 15 residues. CDR3 bases: TGTGCCAGCAGCTCAAGCGGGGCCCCCTGGAACGAGCAGTACTTC. Encoded protein: CASSSSGAPWNEQYF.

The V and J genes are TRBV19 and TRBJ2-1; 8 positions agree with TRBD1. This CDR3 contains 17 residues. The J segment lost 2 bases and the V segment lost 4 bases, leaving 10 bases of the junction unmatched. CDR1 and CDR2 from the germline V gene are LNHDA and SQIVND (reference sequence). This CDR3 is CASSNPLGQDPYNEQFF. In DNA, the CDR3 is TGTGCCAGTAGTAATCCCCTGGGACAGGATCCCTACAATGAGCAGTTCTTC.

A few counts support this clone. The V call is TRBV10-3, the J call TRBJ2-2, with 7 bases identical to TRBD1. The germline V gene has CDR1 ENHRY and CDR2 SYGVKD. This CDR3 has 15 residues. The junction had 5 bases not matched to a gene; V was cut back by 2 bases and J by 5 bases. The CDR3 DNA reads as TGTGCCATCAGTGAGAGCCAGGGGGAGACCGGGGAGCTGTTTTTT. It encodes CAISESQGETGELFF.

CDR3 nucleotides: TGCGCCAGCAGCCCCGATAGGGGCGAGCAGTACGTC. This sequence encodes CASSPDRGEQYV. The chain recombines TRBV5-1 with TRBJ2-7; tentative D call: TRBD1 (5 bases). Germline loops: CDR1 SGHRS, CDR2 YFSETQ. This CDR3 spans 12 amino acids. Trimming pared 4 bases from V and 6 bases from J, leaving 11 bases between.